Listed below are T cell receptor beta chains from one sample, sequenced in a study of blood T cell repertoires in COVID-19. Clones were read by immunoSEQ multiplex PCR, and TCRdb kept only the in-frame ones, dropping some. Counted here are approximately 330,000 clones, approximately 83% occurring once; the ten biggest clones make up around 4.4%. Sequencing used PBMCs or T cells enriched from blood (not recorded which). All receptors derive from a woman between 40 and 50 years old with acute COVID-19. Both conserved end residues are part of each CDR3. The D gene is left open where the match is weak.

j_call,v_call,d_call,cdr3_aa
TRBJ2-7,TRBV15,TRBD2,CATSREGLAGREQYF
TRBJ1-2,TRBV7-8,-,CASSLRWRSAENGYTF
TRBJ1-2,TRBV12-3/TRBV12-4,-,CASRGLFNGYTF
TRBJ2-5,TRBV18,TRBD1,CASSPTQGALAETQYF
TRBJ1-4,TRBV6-6,TRBD1,CASSYSPGTGVEKLFF
TRBJ1-5,TRBV18,-,CASYRTVNQPQHF
TRBJ2-3,TRBV6-4,TRBD2,CASSALAGGPDTQYF
TRBJ1-1,TRBV25-1,TRBD1,CASLGGYVNTEAFF
TRBJ2-3,TRBV10-2,TRBD2,CASTSGGAFGTDTQYF
TRBJ1-1,TRBV6-2/TRBV6-3,TRBD1,CASSYSRTGHTEAFF
TRBJ1-5,TRBV19,TRBD1,CASLDRGAGLWGQPQHF
TRBJ1-5,TRBV19,TRBD1,CASSPRQGWGQPQHF
TRBJ2-7,TRBV7-9,TRBD1,CASSQLTTGGSYEQYF
TRBJ2-5,TRBV18,-,CASSPQGIETQYF
TRBJ1-4,TRBV7-9,-,CASSLGRGAGEKLFF
TRBJ2-1,TRBV7-8,-,CASTGGASSYNEQFF
TRBJ2-3,TRBV4-3,TRBD2,CASSQDGTTSRREDTQYF
TRBJ2-7,TRBV7-9,TRBD2,CASAASGRTYEQYF
TRBJ2-3,TRBV6-5,TRBD1,CASSDGTGGADTQYF
TRBJ1-5,TRBV15,-,CATSRSNQPQHF
TRBJ1-1,TRBV18,-,CASSGGLTNTEAFF
TRBJ1-2,TRBV28,TRBD1,CASRTQGGVSYGYTF
TRBJ1-1,TRBV29-1,-,CSVLSGKTEAFF
TRBJ1-4,TRBV7-6,-,CASSLLSRGEKLFF
TRBJ2-1,TRBV9,-,CASSQGISYNEQFF
TRBJ1-1,TRBV4-3,TRBD1,CASSQDLGQGATEAFF
TRBJ2-3,TRBV3-1/TRBV3-2,-,CASSQETAYTDTQYF
TRBJ2-7,TRBV29-1,-,CSVRPTFTDYEQYF
TRBJ1-1,TRBV7-2,-,CASSFFTGNTEAFF
TRBJ2-3,TRBV19,-,CASSIAGRGLTDTQYF
TRBJ1-5,TRBV20-1,-,CSAGGGDQPQHF
TRBJ1-2,TRBV2,TRBD1,CASSGQGPGYTF
TRBJ2-6,TRBV7-3,-,CASSQGGSGANVLTF
TRBJ2-3,TRBV4-3,TRBD2,CASSQDLAGVTDTQYF
TRBJ2-3,TRBV7-2,TRBD2,CASSITSGATDTQYF
TRBJ1-1,TRBV4-3,-,CASSQDSHADTEAFF
TRBJ2-3,TRBV18,TRBD1,CASSQLQGARDTQYF
TRBJ2-1,TRBV14,-,CASSQLRTAGYNEQFF
TRBJ1-6,TRBV5-5,-,CASSLDWNSPLHF
TRBJ2-3,TRBV11-2,TRBD2,CASAGGPWGGGASDTQYF
TRBJ1-2,TRBV11-2,-,CASTPDRSRGYGYTF
TRBJ2-7,TRBV5-1,TRBD1,CASAENRDRGEQYF
TRBJ2-3,TRBV4-2,-,CASSQDPTSTDTQYF